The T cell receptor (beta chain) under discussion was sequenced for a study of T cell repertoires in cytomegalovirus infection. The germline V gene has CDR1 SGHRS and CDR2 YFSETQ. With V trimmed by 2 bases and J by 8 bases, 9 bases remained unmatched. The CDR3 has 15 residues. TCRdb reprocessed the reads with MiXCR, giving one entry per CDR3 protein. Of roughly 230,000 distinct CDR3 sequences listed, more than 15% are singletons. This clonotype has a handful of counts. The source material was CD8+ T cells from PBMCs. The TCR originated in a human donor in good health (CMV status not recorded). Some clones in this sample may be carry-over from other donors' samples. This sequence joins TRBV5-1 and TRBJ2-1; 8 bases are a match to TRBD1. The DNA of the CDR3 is TGCGCCAGCAGCTTCTCGGGACAGGCAACGGATGAGCAGTTCTTC. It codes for CASSFSGQATDEQFF.